Only one count was recorded for the clone carrying this TCR beta chain. Its antigen is not known. TCRdb's table, derived via immunoSEQ multiplex PCR, lists solely in-frame clones and lacks some. Of around 250,000 clones listed, 80% to 95% are singletons. The data were obtained in a study of T cell responses to AZD1222 COVID-19 vaccine. Study conclusions and caveats: Among those given AZD1222, only five or six were seropositive at baseline.

The receptor was isolated from an adult in good health. Sequences were derived from peripheral blood, sampled on day 0 of AZD1222 vaccination.

CDR3 DNA sequence: TGTGCCAGCAGTTATGAGCCCGCCGGGGAGCTGTTTTTT. Translation gives CASSYEPAGELFF. The genes are TRBV27 and TRBJ2-2; D not certain. V gave up 4 bases and J gave up 6 bases, with 9 bases separating them. CDR3 size: 13 residues. Germline loops: CDR1 MNHEY, CDR2 SMNVEV (reference sequence).